Following are 2 T cell receptor beta chains from one sample sequenced in a study of blood T cell repertoires in COVID-19 (dated by TCRdb to the early 2020s). Library creation used the immunoSEQ multiplex PCR assay. TCRdb obtained this table from immuneACCESS and retained in-frame rearrangements with V and J assigned. These tables miss some clones; where compared with another copy, unresolved V genes account for less than half of the shortfall, and the remainder is unexplained. The sample table lists about 160,000 clones, more than 70% of them with a count of one. Less than 6% of the sample comes from the top ten. The sample consisted of PBMCs or T cells enriched from blood (not recorded which). The receptors here all came from a man in his forties who had recovered from COVID-19.

The chain carries TRBV5-1 and TRBJ2-5; D ambiguous. The CDR3 runs to 15 residues. V was pared by 4 bases and J by 4 bases, with 17 bases between. Germline V CDR1 and CDR2: SGHRS, YFSETQ. This chain's CDR3 is CASSPAVMGSETQYF. The CDR3 bases are TGCGCCAGCAGCCCGGCGGTTATGGGTTCAGAGACCCAGTACTTC.

The chain is built from TRBV7-9 and TRBJ2-7, with D possibly being TRBD1 (6 bases). The V gene lost 0 bases and the J gene lost 2 bases, with 17 bases spanning the gap. Germline CDR1 reads SEHNR; CDR2 reads FQNEAQ (reference sequence). The CDR3 has 17 amino acids. The CDR3 nucleotides read TGTGCCAGCAGCTTAGCGCCCTTACAGGGTAAACCCTACGAGCAGTACTTC. It codes for CASSLAPLQGKPYEQYF. Together with reference TRBV7-9 and TRBJ2-7, the CDR3 gives the full variable domain: DTGVSQNPRHKITKRGQNVTFRCDPISEHNRLYWYRQTLGQGPEFLTYFQNEAQLEKSRLLSDRFSAERPKGSFSTLEIQRTEQGDSAMYLCASSLAPLQGKPYEQYFGPGTRLTVT.